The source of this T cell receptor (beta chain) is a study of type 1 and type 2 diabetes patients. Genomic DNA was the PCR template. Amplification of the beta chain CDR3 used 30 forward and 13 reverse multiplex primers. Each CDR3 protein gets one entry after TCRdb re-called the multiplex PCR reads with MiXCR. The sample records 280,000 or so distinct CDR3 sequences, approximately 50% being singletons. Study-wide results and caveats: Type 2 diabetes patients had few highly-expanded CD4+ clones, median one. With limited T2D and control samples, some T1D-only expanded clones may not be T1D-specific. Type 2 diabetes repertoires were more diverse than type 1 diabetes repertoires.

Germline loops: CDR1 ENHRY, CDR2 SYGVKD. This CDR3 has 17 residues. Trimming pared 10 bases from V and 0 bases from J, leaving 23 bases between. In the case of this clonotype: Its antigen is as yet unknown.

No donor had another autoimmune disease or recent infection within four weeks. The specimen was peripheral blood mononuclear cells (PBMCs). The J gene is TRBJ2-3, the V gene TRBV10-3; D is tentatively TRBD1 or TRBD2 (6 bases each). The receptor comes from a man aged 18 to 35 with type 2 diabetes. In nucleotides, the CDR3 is TGTGCCACTAGCCCCGGGGGCGGGTACACAAGCACAGATACGCAGTATTTT. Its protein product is CATSPGGGYTSTDTQYF.